The present T cell receptor (beta chain) was sequenced within a study of identical twins. Study-level findings and limits: When twins shared out-of-frame alpha sequences, those sequences had excess low generation probability. The authors drew conclusions from cross-sectional statistical analysis rather than following the same donors.

Trimming cost V 3 bases and J 7 bases; bases outside gene matches: 9. This CDR3 spans 16 amino acids. Germline assignment: CDR1 ENHRY and CDR2 SYGVKD. All donors comprised healthy Caucasians. About this clonotype itself: No antigen is known for it.

The authors used template switching to add a universal primer site and gave cDNA unique molecular identifiers. TCRdb recomputed calls from the 5' RACE reads with MiXCR, one row per CDR3 protein. This sample carries 690,000 or so distinct CDR3 sequences, roughly 6% of them seen once, and the ten largest clones take 1.5% to 2%. Material: naive T cells sorted from blood. This TCR was sampled from a young man in good health. The V gene is TRBV10-3, the J gene TRBJ2-1; 10 bases are a match to TRBD2. The CDR3: CAISDHPEAGGNEQFF. The DNA for the CDR3 is TGTGCCATCAGTGACCACCCGGAAGCGGGAGGGAATGAGCAGTTCTTC.